This T cell receptor (beta chain) is from a study of control samples from healthy donors and cancer patients (TCRdb year 2020). The library was built by means of the immunoSEQ multiplex PCR assay. The table comes from immuneACCESS by way of TCRdb, which keeps in-frame sequences with V and J called. Part of the clones is missing from these tables; in studies checked, under half for an unresolved V gene and the rest for unknown reasons. The sample has 170,000 or so clones on record, approximately 92% of them singletons. Over 1.1% of the sample lies in the top ten. V and J are trimmed by 4 bases and 4 bases, and the gene matches miss 9 bases of the junction. CDR1 is given as SEHNR and CDR2 as FQNEAQ, both from the germline V gene (reference sequence). The cysteine opens and the phenylalanine closes a CDR3 of 16 amino acids. Of all the DNA, just the CDR3 is kept, 48 bases in frame from base 1. Points on this clone: The antigen this receptor binds is unknown. Per-base quality was not reported, and no clone a single base away is much larger than it.

Sample: blood. This clonotype was sampled from a man in his thirties or forties in good health. The chain links TRBV7-9 with TRBJ1-4; 7 central nucleotides agree with TRBD1. The DNA sequence is TGTGCCAGCAGCTCACTCCGGGACAGAGATAATGAAAAACTGTTTTTT. Its translation is CASSSLRDRDNEKLFF.